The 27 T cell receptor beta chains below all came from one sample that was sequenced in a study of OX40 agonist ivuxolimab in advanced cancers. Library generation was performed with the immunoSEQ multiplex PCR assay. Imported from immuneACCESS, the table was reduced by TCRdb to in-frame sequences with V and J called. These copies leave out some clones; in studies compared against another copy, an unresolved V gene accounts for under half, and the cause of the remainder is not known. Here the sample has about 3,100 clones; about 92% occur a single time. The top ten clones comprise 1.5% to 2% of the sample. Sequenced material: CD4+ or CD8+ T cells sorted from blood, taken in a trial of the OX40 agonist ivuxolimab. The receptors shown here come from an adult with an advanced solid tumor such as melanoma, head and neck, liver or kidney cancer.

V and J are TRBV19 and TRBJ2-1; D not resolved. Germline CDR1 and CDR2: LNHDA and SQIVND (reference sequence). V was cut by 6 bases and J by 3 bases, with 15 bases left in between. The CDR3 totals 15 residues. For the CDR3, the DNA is TGTGCCAGTAGGAATAGCCAACTCAGCTACAATGAGCAGTTCTTC. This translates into CASRNSQLSYNEQFF.

In DNA, the CDR3 is TGTGCCAGCAGCCCGGGACAGGGTTCCTACAATGAGCAGTTCTTC. This encodes CASSPGQGSYNEQFF. This sequence joins TRBV7-2 and TRBJ2-1; 9 nucleotides match TRBD1. Losses at the gene ends were 5 bases for V and 1 base for J; bases not matched to a gene: 3. CDR1 is SGHTA and CDR2 is FQGNSA in the germline V gene. The CDR3 totals 15 residues.

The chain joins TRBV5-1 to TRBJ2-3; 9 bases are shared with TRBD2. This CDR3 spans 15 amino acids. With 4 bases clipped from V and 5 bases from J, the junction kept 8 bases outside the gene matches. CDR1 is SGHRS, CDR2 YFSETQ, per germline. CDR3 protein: CASSMRGGHIDTQYF. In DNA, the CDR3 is TGCGCCAGCAGCATGCGGGGGGGCCACATAGATACGCAGTATTTT.

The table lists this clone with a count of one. The CDR3 coding sequence is TGTGCCAGCAGGAGGACAGGGGCGCCACAAGAGACCCAGTACTTC. Translating gives CASRRTGAPQETQYF. The rearrangement links TRBV6-1 to TRBJ2-5; 9 bases are shared with TRBD1. The V gene end was trimmed by 6 bases and the J gene end by 2 bases; junction bases not matched to a gene: 7. Germline V lookup: CDR1 MNHNS, CDR2 SASEGT. The CDR3 has 15 amino acids.

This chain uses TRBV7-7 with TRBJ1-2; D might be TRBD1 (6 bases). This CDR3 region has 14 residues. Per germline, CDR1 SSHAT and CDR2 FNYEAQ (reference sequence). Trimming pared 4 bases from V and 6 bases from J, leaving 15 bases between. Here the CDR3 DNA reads TGTGCCAGCAGCTCGCGGGGGCAGGAGGATGGCTACACCTTC. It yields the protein CASSSRGQEDGYTF.

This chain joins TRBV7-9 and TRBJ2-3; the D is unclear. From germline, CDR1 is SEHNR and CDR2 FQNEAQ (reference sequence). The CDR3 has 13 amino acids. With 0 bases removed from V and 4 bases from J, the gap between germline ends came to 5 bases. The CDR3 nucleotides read TGTGCCAGCAGCTTAGCCGGAGCAGATACGCAGTATTTT. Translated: CASSLAGADTQYF.

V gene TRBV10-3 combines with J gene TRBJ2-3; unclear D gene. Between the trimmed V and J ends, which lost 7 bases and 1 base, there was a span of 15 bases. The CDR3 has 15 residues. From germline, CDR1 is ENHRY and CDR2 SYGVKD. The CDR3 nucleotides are TGTGCCATCATGAACCCAGCGACGGGCACAGATACGCAGTATTTT. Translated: CAIMNPATGTDTQYF.

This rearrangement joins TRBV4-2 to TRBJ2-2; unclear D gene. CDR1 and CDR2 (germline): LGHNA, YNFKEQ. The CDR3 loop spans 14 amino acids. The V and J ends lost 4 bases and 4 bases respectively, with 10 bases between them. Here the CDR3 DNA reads TGTGCCAGCAGCCTCCAGAGCAGCACCGGGGAGCTGTTTTTT. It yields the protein CASSLQSSTGELFF.

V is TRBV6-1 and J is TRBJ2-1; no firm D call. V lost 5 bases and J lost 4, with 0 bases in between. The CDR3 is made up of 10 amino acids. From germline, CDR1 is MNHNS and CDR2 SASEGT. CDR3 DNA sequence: TGTGCCAGCAGTTACAATGAGCAGTTCTTC. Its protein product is CASSYNEQFF.

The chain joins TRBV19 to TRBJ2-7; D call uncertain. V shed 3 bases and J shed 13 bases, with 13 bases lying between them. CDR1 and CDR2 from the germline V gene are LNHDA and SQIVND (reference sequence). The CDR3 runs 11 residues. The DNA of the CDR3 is TGTGCCAGTAGTATGGGTAGCTTCCCATACTTC. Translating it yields CASSMGSFPYF.

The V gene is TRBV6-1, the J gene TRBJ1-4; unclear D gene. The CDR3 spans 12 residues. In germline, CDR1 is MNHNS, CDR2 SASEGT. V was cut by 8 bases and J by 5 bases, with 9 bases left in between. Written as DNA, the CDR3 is TGTGCCAGCGCCGGGAAGAATGAAAAACTGTTTTTT. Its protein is CASAGKNEKLFF.

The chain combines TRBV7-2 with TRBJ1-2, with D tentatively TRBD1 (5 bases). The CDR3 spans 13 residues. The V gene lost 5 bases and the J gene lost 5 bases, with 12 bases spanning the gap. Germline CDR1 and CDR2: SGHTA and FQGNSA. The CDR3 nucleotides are TGTGCCAGCAGCCCAGCCGGGACTTATGGCTACACCTTC. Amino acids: CASSPAGTYGYTF.

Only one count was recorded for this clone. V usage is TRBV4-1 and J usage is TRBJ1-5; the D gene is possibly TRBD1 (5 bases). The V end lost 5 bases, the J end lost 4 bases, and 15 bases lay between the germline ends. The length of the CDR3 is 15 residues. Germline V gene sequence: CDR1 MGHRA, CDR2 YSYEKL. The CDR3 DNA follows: TGCGCCAGCAGCTCGCCGAGTCAGGGTAATCAGCCCCAGCATTTT. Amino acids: CASSSPSQGNQPQHF.

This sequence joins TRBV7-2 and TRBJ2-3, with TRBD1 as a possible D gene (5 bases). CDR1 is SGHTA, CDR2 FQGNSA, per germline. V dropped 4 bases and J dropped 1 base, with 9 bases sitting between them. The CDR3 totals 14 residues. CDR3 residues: CASSSRQRTDTQYF. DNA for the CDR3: TGTGCCAGCAGCTCCCGACAGCGCACAGATACGCAGTATTTT.

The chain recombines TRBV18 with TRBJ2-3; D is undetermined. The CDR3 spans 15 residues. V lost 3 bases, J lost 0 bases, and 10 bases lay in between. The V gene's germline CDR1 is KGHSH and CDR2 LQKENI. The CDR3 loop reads CASSPTGQSTDTQYF. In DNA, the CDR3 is TGTGCCAGCTCACCGACTGGGCAGAGCACAGATACGCAGTATTTT.

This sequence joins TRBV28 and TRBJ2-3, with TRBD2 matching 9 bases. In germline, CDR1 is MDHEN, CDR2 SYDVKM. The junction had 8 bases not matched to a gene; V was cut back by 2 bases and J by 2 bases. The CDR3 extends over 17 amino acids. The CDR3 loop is CASSLASSGDVTDTQYF. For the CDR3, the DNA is TGTGCCAGCAGTTTAGCGTCTAGCGGGGACGTCACAGATACGCAGTATTTT.

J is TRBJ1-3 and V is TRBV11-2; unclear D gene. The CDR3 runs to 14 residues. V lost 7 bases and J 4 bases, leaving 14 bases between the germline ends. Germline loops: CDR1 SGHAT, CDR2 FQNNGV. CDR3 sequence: CASTFDGVGNTIYF. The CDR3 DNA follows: TGTGCCAGCACCTTCGATGGGGTGGGAAACACCATATATTTT.

The CDR3 here is CASNRDPSNQPQHF. The CDR3, as DNA: TGTGCCAGCAACAGGGATCCGAGCAATCAGCCCCAGCATTTT. This chain links TRBV2 with TRBJ1-5; possibly TRBD1 for D (6 bases). CDR1 is SNHLY and CDR2 is FYNNEI in the germline V gene. The CDR3 sequence is 14 residues long. V shed 7 bases and J shed 1 base, with 11 bases lying between them.

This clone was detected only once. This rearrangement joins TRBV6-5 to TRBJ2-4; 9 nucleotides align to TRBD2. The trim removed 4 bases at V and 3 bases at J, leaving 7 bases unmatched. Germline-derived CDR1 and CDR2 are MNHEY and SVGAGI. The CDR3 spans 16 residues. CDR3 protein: CASSSERGAHKNIQYF. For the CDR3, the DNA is TGTGCCAGCAGTTCAGAGCGGGGGGCTCACAAAAACATTCAGTACTTC.

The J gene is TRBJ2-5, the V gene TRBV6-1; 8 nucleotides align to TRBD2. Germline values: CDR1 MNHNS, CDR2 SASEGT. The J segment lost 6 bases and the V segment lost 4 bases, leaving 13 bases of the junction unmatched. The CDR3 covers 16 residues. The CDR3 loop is CASSVISGGALKTQYF. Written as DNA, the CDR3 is TGTGCCAGCAGTGTCATCTCGGGGGGGGCCTTGAAGACCCAGTACTTC.

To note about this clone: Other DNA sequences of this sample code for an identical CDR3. The CDR3 DNA sequence: TGTGCCAGCAGTGACGGGACAGCCAATCAGCCCCAGCATTTT. Translating gives CASSDGTANQPQHF. The chain uses TRBV2 and TRBJ1-5, with 7 bases matching TRBD1. Trimming took 3 bases from V and 3 from J; bases not matched to a gene: 2. The germline V gene encodes CDR1 SNHLY and CDR2 FYNNEI. The CDR3 totals 14 residues.

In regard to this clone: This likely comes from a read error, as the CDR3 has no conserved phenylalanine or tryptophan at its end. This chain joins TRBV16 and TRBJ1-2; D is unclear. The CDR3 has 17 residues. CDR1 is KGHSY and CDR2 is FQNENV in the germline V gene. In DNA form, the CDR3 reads TGTGCAGCAGCAATAATACGGTTCGTTAGAAAGACCTATGGCTACACCTCC. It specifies CAAAIIRFVRKTYGYTS.

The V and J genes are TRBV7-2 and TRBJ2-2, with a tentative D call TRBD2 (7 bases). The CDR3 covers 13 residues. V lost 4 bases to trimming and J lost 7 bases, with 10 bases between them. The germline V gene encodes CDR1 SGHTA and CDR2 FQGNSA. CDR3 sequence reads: CASSWGGIGELFF. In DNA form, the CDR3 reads TGTGCCAGCAGCTGGGGGGGCATCGGGGAGCTGTTTTTT. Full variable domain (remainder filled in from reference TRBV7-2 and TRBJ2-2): GAGVSQSPSNKVTEKGKDVELRCDPISGHTALYWYRQSLGQGLEFLIYFQGNSAPDKSGLPSDRFSAERTGGSVSTLTIQRTQQEDSAVYLCASSWGGIGELFFGEGSRLTVL.

The CDR3 sequence is CASSLIGAGGFYGYTF. DNA for the CDR3: TGTGCCAGCAGCTTGATCGGGGCAGGGGGGTTCTATGGCTACACCTTC. This sequence joins TRBV5-6 and TRBJ1-2; TRBD1 aligns across 7 bases. Trimming took 1 base from V and 4 from J; bases not matched to a gene: 10. This CDR3 has 16 amino acids. The germline gives CDR1 SGHDT, CDR2 YYEEEE. Variable domain in full (rest from reference TRBV5-6 and TRBJ1-2): DAGVTQSPTHLIKTRGQQVTLRCSPKSGHDTVSWYQQALGQGPQFIFQYYEEEERQRGNFPDRFSGHQFPNYSSELNVNALLLGDSALYLCASSLIGAGGFYGYTFGSGTRLTVV.

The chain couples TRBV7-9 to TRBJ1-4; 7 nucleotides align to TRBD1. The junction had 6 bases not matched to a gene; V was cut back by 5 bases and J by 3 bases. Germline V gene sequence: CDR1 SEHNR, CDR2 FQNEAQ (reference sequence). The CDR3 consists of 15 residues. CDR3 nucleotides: TGTGCCAGCAGCCAATTGGGACAGTCTAATGAAAAACTGTTTTTT. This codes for CASSQLGQSNEKLFF.

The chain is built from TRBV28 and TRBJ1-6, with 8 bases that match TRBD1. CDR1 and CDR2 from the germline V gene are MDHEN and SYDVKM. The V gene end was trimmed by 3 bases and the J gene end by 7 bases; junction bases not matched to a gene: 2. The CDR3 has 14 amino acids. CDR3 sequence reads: CASSLTGENSPLHF. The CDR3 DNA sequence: TGTGCCAGCAGTTTGACAGGGGAAAATTCACCCCTCCACTTT.

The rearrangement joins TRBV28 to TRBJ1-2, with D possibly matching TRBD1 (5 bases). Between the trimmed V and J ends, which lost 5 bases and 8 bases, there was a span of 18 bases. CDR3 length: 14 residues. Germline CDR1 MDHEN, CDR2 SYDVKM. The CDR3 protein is CASSDNPGSGGYTF. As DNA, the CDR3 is TGTGCCAGCAGTGACAACCCAGGGTCAGGAGGCTACACCTTC.